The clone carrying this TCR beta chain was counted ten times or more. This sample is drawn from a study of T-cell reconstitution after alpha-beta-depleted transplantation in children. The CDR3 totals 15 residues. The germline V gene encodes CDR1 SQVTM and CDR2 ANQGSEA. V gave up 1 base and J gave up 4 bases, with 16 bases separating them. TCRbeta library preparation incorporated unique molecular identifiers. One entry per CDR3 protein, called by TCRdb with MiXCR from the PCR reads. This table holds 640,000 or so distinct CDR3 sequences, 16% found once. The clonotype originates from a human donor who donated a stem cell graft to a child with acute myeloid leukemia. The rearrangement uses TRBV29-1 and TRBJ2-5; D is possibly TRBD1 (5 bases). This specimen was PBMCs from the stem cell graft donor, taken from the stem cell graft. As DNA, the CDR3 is TGCAGCGTTGAAGGGTGGGGCCGAACAGGAGAGACCCAGTACTTC. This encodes CSVEGWGRTGETQYF.